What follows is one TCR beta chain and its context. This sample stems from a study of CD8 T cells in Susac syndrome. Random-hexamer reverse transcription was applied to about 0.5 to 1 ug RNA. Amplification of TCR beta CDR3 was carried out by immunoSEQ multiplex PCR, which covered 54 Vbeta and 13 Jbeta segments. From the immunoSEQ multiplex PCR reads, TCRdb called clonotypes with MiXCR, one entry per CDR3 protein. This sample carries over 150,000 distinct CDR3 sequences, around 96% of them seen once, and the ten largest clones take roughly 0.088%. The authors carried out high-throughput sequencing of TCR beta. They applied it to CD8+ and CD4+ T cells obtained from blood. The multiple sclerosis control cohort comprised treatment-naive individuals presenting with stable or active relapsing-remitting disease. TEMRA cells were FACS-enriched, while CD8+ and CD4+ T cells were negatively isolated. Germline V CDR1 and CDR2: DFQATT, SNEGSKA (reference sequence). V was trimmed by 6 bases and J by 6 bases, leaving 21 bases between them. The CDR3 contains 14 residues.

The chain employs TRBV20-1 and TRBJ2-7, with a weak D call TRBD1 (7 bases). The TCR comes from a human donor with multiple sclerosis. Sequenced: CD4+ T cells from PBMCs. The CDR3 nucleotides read TGCAGTGCCCTGGGCGGGACAGTTTACTCCGAGCAGTACTTC. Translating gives CSALGGTVYSEQYF.